The clone carrying this T cell receptor beta chain was observed many times. This entry comes from a study of regulatory T cells in long-lasting Graves disease. Indicated time point: newly diagnosed GD, antithyroid drugs for less than 3 months. Extracted PBMC RNA gave rise to the TCR library. The CDR3 length is 16 residues. Germline V CDR1 and CDR2: SEHNR, FQNEAQ (reference sequence). Losses at the gene ends were 5 bases for V and 7 bases for J; bases not matched to a gene: 9. Relying on iRepertoire HTBI primers and Arm-PCR of CDR3 regions, the team built TCR beta libraries. TCRdb used MiXCR to reprocess the multiplex PCR reads, holding one entry per CDR3 protein. The sample has about 470,000 distinct CDR3 sequences; around 14% are singletons. These data were also reused for a study on T cells in Graves' hyperthyroidism and ophthalmopathy.

The source of this sequence is a woman under 40 with Graves disease. The chain combines TRBV7-9 with TRBJ2-1; 12 nucleotides agree with TRBD2. The sample in question was peripheral blood mononuclear cells (PBMCs), obtained at new diagnosis, from a patient treated with antithyroid drugs. The CDR3: CASSPFRTSGINEQFF. The DNA for the CDR3 is TGTGCCAGCAGCCCATTCCGGACTAGCGGGATAAATGAGCAGTTCTTC.